This T cell receptor beta chain derives from a study of blood T cell repertoires in COVID-19. The method was immunoSEQ multiplex PCR; TCRdb's version includes in-frame clones alone and lacks a portion of them. The table includes about 180,000 clones, more than 75% detected once. This CDR3 comprises 12 residues. The V end was cut by 5 bases, the J end by 4 bases, with 8 bases between. Looked up from germline, CDR1 is MNHEY and CDR2 is SVGAGI. Cohorts were assigned according to the clinical history that participants reported. Sequenced: PBMCs or T cells enriched from blood (not recorded which). This clonotype was sampled from a woman aged 50 to 60 who had recovered from COVID-19. This chain links TRBV6-5 with TRBJ1-1, with a weak D call TRBD1 (6 bases). This CDR3 is CASSRGGTEAFF. CDR3 bases: TGTGCCAGCAGTAGGGGGGGCACTGAAGCTTTCTTT.